This T cell receptor beta chain is drawn from a study of shared clonotypes between healthy human individuals. V lost 4 bases, J lost 3 bases, and 5 bases stayed unmatched. The germline gives CDR1 MNHEY, CDR2 SVGAGI. The CDR3 has 15 residues. Caucasian adults living in Nashville, Tennessee, provided all samples. Across several immunoSEQ plates, the genomic DNA of each subset was split evenly. Assay used: immunoSEQ multiplex PCR; TCRdb lists only in-frame clones, some missing. The repertoire holds 2,500,000 or so clones, with 85% to 95% as singletons. The sequence was collected from a man aged 18 to 30 in good health. Sequencing used naive CD4+ T cells sorted from blood. Subset: CD45RA+ positively selected. The V gene is TRBV6-5, the J gene TRBJ2-3; 9 bases agree with TRBD2. For the CDR3, the DNA is TGTGCCAGCAGTTTATTAGCGGGAGTGACAGATACGCAGTATTTT. Translation: CASSLLAGVTDTQYF.